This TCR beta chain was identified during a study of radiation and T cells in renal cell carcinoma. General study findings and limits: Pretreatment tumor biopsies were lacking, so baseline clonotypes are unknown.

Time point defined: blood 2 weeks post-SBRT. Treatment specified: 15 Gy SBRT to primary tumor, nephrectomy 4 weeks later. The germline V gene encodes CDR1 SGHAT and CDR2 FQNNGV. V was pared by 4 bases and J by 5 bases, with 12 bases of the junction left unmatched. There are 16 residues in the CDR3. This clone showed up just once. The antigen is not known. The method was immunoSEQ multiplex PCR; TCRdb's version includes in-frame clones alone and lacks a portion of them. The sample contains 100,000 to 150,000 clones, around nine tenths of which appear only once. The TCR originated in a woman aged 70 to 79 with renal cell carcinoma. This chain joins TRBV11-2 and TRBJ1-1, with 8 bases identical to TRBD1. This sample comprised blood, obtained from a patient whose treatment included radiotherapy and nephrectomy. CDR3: CASSSPSGQGWTEAFF. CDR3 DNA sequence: TGTGCCAGCAGCTCGCCCTCCGGACAGGGATGGACTGAAGCTTTCTTT.